The clone carrying this T cell receptor (beta chain) occurred many times. Coverage ceases 3 residues before the CDR3 finishes, and the germline J gene fills in the end. The source of the sample is a study of T cell clonality in common variable immunodeficiency. V lost 6 bases, J lost 4 bases, and 12 bases lay in between. Germline CDR1 and CDR2: SEHNR and FQNEAQ (reference sequence). The CDR3 sequence is 13 residues long. Heparinized whole blood, about 4.5 to 9 ml, came from each donor. Assay used: immunoSEQ multiplex PCR; TCRdb lists only in-frame clones, some missing. This sample carries under 50,000 clones, none of them present only once.

The V call is TRBV7-9, the J call TRBJ1-1, with D hard to call. The material sequenced was peripheral blood mononuclear cells. The source is a person aged 18-69 years in good health. CDR3 bases read: TGTGCCAGCAGTTCCGGAGGGCCCACTGAA. Its protein is CASSSGGPTE. The whole CDR3 reads CASSSGGPTEAFF.